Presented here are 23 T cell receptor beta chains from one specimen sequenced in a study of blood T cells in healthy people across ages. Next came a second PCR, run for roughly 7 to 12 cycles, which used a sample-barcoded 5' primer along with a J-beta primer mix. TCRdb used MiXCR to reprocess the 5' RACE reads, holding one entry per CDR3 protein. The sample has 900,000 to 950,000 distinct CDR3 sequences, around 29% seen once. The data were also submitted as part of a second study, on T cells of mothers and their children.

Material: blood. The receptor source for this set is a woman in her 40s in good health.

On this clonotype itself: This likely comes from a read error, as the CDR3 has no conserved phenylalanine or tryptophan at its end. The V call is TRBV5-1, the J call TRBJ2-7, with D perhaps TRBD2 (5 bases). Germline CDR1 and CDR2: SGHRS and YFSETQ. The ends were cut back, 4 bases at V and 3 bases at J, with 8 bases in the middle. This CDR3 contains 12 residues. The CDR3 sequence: CASSADFYEQYC. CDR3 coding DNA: TGCGCCAGCAGCGCGGACTTCTACGAGCAGTACTGC.

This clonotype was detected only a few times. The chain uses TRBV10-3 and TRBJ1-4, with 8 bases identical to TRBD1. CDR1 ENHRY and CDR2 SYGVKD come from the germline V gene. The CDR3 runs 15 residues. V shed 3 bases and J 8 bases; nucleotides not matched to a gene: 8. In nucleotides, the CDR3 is TGTGCCATCAGTGATCCTGGGACAGGCTTGGAAAAACTGTTTTTT. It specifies CAISDPGTGLEKLFF.

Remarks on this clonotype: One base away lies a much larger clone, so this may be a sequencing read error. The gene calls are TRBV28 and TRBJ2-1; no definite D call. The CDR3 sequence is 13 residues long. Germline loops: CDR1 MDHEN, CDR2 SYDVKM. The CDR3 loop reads CASSFPEYNEHFF. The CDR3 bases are TGTGCCAGCAGTTTCCCTGAGTACAATGAGCACTTCTTC. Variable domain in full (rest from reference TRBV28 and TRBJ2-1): DVKVTQSSRYLVKRTGEKVFLECVQDMDHENMFWYRQDPGLGLRLIYFSYDVKMKEKGDIPEGYSVSREKKERFSLILESASTNQTSMYLCASSFPEYNEHFFGPGTRLTVL.

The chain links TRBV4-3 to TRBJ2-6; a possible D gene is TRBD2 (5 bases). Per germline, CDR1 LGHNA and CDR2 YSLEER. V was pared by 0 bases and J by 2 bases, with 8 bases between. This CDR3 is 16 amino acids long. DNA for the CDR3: TGCGCCAGCAGCCAAGAGGCGAGGGCTGGGGCCAACGTCCTGACTTTC. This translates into CASSQEARAGANVLTF.

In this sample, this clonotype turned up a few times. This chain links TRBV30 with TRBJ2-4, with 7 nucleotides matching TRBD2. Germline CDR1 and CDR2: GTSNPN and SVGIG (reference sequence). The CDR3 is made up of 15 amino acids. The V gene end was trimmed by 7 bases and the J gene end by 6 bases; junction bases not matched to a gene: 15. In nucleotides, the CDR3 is TGTGCCTCCACCGGACTAGGGCCTCGAGCAAACATTCAGTACTTC. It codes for CASTGLGPRANIQYF.

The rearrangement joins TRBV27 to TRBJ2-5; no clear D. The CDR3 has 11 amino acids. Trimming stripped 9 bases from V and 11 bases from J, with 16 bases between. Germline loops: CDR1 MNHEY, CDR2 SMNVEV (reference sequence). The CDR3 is CASSEFEEQYF. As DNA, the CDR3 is TGTGCCAGTTCGGAGTTTGAAGAGCAGTACTTC.

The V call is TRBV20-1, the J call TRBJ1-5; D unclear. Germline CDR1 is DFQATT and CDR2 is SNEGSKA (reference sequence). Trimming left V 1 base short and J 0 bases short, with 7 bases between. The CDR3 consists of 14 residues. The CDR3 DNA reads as TGCAGTGCTAGAGGACCTTATAGCAATCAGCCCCAGCATTTT. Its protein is CSARGPYSNQPQHF.

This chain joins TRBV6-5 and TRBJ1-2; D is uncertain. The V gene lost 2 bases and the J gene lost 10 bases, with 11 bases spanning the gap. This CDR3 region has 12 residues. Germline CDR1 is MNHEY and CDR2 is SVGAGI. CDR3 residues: CASSYGRRHYTF. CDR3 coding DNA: TGTGCCAGCAGTTACGGCCGACGGCACTACACCTTC.

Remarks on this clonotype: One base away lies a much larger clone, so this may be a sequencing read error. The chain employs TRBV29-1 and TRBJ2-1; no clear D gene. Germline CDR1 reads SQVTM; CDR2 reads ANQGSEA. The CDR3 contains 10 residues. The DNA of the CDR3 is TGCAGCGGACGGTCGGGTGAGCAGGTCTTC. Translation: CSGRSGEQVF.

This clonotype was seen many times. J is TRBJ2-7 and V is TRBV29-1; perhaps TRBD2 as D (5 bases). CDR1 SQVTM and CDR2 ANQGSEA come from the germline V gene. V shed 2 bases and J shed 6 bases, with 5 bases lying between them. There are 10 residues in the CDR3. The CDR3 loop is CSVESGEQYF. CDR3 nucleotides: TGCAGCGTTGAAAGCGGCGAGCAGTACTTC.

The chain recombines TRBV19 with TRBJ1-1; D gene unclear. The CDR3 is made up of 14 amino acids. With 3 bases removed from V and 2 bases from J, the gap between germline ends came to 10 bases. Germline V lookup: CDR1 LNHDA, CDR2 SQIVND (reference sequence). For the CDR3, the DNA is TGTGCCAGTAGTATCGGCTTCGTTAACACTGAAGCTTTCTTT. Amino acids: CASSIGFVNTEAFF.

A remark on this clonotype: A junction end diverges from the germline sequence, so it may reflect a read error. This CDR3 is CAVSEGHSYEQYF. The CDR3 region has the DNA TGTGCCGTCAGTGAAGGTCACAGCTACGAGCAGTACTTC. The chain joins TRBV10-3 to TRBJ2-7; D unclear. This CDR3 region has 13 residues. CDR1 and CDR2 from the germline V gene are ENHRY and SYGVKD.

The CDR3 DNA reads TGTGCCAGCAGCTTAGTATTGGGTCAACAAGCAACTAATGAAAAACTGTTTTTT. It encodes CASSLVLGQQATNEKLFF. The chain links TRBV7-8 to TRBJ1-4; D is uncertain. The CDR3 runs 18 residues. Germline CDR1 and CDR2: SGHVS and FQNEAQ. The V end was cut by 1 base, the J end by 0 bases, with 15 bases between.

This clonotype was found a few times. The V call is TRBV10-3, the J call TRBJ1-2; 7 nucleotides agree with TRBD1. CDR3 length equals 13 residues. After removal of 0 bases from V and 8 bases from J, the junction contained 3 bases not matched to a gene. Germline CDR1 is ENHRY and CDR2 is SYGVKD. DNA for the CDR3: TGTGCCATCAGTGAGTCACAGGGGAAAGGCTACACCTTC. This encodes CAISESQGKGYTF.

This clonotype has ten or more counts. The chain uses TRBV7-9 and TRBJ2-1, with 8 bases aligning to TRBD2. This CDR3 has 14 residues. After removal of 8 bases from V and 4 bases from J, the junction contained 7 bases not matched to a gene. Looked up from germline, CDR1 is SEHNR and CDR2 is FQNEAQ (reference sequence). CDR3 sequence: CASVHGGGYNEQFF. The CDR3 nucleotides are TGTGCCAGCGTCCATGGCGGGGGGTACAATGAGCAGTTCTTC.

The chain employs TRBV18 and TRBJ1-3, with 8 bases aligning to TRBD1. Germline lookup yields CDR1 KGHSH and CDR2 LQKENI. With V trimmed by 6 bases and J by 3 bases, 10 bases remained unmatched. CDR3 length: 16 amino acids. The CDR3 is CASSLGQGRSGNTIYF. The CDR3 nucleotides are TGTGCCAGCTCCCTCGGACAGGGTCGGAGTGGAAACACCATATATTTT.

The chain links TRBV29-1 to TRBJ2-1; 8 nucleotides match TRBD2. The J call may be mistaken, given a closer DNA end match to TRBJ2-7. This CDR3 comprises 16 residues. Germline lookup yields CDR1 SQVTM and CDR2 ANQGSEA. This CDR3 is CSVWVKGLAGQYEQYF. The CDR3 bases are TGCAGCGTCTGGGTTAAGGGATTAGCGGGACAATACGAGCAGTACTTC.

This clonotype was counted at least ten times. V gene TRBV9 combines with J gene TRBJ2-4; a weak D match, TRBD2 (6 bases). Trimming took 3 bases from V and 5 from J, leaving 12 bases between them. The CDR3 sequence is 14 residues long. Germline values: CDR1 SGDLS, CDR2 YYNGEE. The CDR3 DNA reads TGTGCCAGCAGCGCCCGGACGGGAGAAAACATTCAGTACTTC. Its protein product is CASSARTGENIQYF.

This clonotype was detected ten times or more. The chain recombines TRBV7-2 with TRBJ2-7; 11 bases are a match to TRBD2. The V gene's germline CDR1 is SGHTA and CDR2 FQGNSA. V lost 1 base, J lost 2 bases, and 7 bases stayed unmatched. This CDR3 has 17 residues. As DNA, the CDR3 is TGTGCCAGCAGCTTAGTATTAGCGGGGGGGCGACCCTACGAGCAGTACTTC. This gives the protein CASSLVLAGGRPYEQYF. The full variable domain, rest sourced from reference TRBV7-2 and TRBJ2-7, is GAGVSQSPSNKVTEKGKDVELRCDPISGHTALYWYRQSLGQGLEFLIYFQGNSAPDKSGLPSDRFSAERTGGSVSTLTIQRTQQEDSAVYLCASSLVLAGGRPYEQYFGPGTRLTVT.

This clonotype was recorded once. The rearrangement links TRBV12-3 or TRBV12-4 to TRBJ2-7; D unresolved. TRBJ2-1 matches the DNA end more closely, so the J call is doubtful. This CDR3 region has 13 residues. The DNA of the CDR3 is TGTGCCAGCAGTTTAGGACCCTCCTACGAGCAGTTCTTC. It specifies CASSLGPSYEQFF.

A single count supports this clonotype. The CDR3 here is CASSIGSGPYNEQFF. The CDR3 nucleotides read TGTGCCAGTAGTATCGGCAGCGGCCCCTACAATGAGCAGTTCTTC. The rearrangement uses TRBV19 and TRBJ2-1; a possible D gene is TRBD2 (5 bases). In germline, CDR1 is LNHDA, CDR2 SQIVND (reference sequence). This CDR3 comprises 15 residues. Trimming shortened V by 3 bases and J by 2 bases, and 11 bases separated the two germline ends.

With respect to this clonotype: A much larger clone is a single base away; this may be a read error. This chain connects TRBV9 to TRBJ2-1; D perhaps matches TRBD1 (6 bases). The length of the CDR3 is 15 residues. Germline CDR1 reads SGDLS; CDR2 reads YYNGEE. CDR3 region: CASSVAGESYSEQFF. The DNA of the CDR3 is TGTGCCAGCAGCGTAGCAGGGGAATCATACAGTGAGCAGTTCTTC.

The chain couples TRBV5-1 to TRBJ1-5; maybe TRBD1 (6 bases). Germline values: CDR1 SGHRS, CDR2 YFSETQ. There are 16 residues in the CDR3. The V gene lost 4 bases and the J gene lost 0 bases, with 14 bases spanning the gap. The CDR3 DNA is TGCGCCAGCAGCCCCGGACAGCACTATAGCAATCAGCCCCAGCATTTT. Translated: CASSPGQHYSNQPQHF.